What follows is one T cell receptor (beta chain) and its context. Antigen unknown. The length of the CDR3 is 16 residues. Germline V CDR1 and CDR2: MNHEY, SVGEGT. The J segment lost 2 bases and the V segment lost 0 bases, leaving 6 bases of the junction unmatched. TCR beta CDR3 regions were amplified from RNA transcripts. The HTBI set primed first-round TCR CDR3 RT-PCR. TCRdb passed the multiplex PCR reads through MiXCR, listing each CDR3 protein once. Among 490,000 or so distinct CDR3 sequences, over 45% were seen once, and the ten largest hold about two fifths. Researchers barred patients who had uncontrolled infection, other autoimmune disease, pregnancy or lactation. Clinical symptoms, serum thyroxine, TRAb, thyroid ultrasound and orbital computed tomography informed diagnoses. This entry is derived from a study of T cells in Graves' hyperthyroidism and ophthalmopathy. Study conclusions and caveats: Model-based prediction identified ophthalmopathy a median roughly 6.1 months prior to its onset. Stable hyperthyroidism was separated from ophthalmopathy by a model based on 13 V-J features.

The chain is built from TRBV6-2 or TRBV6-3 and TRBJ2-5; 7 bases align to TRBD2. Sequenced input: peripheral blood or thyroid tissue (not recorded which). This receptor was identified in an adult woman with Graves' disease, either hyperthyroidism or ophthalmopathy (not recorded which). CDR3 coding DNA: TGTGCCAGCAGTTACTCTGGGCTAGCGGATCAAGAGACCCAGTACTTC. Its translation: CASSYSGLADQETQYF.